This record looks at one T cell receptor (beta chain) sequence and its context. The antigen is unknown. The data are from a study of T cell responses to AZD1222 COVID-19 vaccine. CDR1 is SGHRS and CDR2 is YFSETQ in the germline V gene. The CDR3 is 16 residues long. V was clipped by 4 bases and J by 3 bases; unmatched bases: 6. Method: immunoSEQ multiplex PCR; TCRdb's copy keeps in-frame clones and lacks some. The profile shows fewer than 100,000 clones, roughly nine tenths of them singletons. Study-level points and caveats: In the spike-specific TCR repertoire, nearly half reportedly target unmutated variant regions. Researchers report vaccine-associated CD4 TCRs spanning spike, with dominance at 160-218 and 743-854. Repertoire sampling occurred only after the peak T cell response. Spike-specific TCR breadth and depth grew following two AZD1222 doses.

The V and J genes are TRBV5-1 and TRBJ2-1; 11 bases are shared with TRBD2. The source was peripheral blood, collected 28 days after the second AZD1222 dose. The sequence was collected from an adult who received the AZD1222 COVID-19 vaccine. Written as DNA, the CDR3 is TGCGCCAGCAGCGCCGGGGGGACTAGCGGCTACAATGAGCAGTTCTTC. Translation: CASSAGGTSGYNEQFF.